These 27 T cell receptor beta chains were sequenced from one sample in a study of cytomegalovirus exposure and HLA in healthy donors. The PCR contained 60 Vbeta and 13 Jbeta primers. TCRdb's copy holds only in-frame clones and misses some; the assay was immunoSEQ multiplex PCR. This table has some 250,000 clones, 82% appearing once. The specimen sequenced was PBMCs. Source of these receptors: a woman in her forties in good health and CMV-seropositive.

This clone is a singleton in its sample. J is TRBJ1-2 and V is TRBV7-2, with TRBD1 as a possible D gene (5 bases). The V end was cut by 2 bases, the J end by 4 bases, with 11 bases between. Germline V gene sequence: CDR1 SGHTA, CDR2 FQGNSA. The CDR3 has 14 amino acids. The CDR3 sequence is CASSLSGGSYGYTF. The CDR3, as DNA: TGTGCCAGCAGCTTATCCGGGGGAAGCTATGGCTACACCTTC. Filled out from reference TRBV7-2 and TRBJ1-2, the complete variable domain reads GAGVSQSPSNKVTEKGKDVELRCDPISGHTALYWYRQSLGQGLEFLIYFQGNSAPDKSGLPSDRFSAERTGGSVSTLTIQRTQQEDSAVYLCASSLSGGSYGYTFGSGTRLTVV.

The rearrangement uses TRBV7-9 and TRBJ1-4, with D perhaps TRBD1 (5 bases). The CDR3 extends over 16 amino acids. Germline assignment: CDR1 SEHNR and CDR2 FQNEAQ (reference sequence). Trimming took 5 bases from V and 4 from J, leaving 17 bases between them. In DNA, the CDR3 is TGTGCCAGCAGCCCCCCCCGACAGAGCTATAATGAAAAACTGTTTTTT. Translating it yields CASSPPRQSYNEKLFF.

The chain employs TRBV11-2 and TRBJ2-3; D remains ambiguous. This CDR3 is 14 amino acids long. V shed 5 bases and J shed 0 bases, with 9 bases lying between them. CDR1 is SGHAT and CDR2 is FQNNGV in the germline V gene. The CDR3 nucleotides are TGTGCCAGCAGCCCCGCAACTAGCACAGATACGCAGTATTTT. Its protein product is CASSPATSTDTQYF.

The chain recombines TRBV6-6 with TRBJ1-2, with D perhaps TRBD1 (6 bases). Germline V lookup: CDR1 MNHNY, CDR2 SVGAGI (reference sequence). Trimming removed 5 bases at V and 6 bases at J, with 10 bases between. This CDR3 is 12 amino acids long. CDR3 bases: TGTGCCAGCAGTACAGGGACCCATGGCTACACCTTC. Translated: CASSTGTHGYTF.

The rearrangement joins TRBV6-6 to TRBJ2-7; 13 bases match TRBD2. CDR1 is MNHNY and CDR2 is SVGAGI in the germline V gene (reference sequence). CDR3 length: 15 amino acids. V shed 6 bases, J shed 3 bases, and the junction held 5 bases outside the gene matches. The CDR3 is CASRWTSGSDYEQYF. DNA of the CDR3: TGTGCCAGCAGGTGGACTAGCGGGAGTGACTACGAGCAGTACTTC.

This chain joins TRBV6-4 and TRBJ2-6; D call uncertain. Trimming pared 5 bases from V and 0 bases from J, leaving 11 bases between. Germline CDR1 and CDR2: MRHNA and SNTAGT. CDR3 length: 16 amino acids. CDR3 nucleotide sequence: TGTGCCAGCAGTCCGTCGATTAGCTCTGGGGCCAACGTCCTGACTTTC. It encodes CASSPSISSGANVLTF.

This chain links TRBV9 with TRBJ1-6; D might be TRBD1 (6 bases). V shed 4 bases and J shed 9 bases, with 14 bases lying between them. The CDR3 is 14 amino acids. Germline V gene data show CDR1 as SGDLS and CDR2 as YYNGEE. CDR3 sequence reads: CASSSGTQASPLHF. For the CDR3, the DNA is TGTGCCAGCAGCAGCGGGACACAGGCTTCACCCCTCCACTTT. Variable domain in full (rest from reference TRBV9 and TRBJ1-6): DSGVTQTPKHLITATGQRVTLRCSPRSGDLSVYWYQQSLDQGLQFLIQYYNGEERAKGNILERFSAQQFPDLHSELNLSSLELGDSALYFCASSSGTQASPLHFGNGTRLTVT.

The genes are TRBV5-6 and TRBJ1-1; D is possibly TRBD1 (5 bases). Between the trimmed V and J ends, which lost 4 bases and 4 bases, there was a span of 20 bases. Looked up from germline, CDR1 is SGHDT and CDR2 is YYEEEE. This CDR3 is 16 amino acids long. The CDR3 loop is CASSPLAPGGSTEAFF. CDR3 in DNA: TGTGCCAGCAGCCCCTTAGCACCGGGGGGGAGCACTGAAGCTTTCTTT.

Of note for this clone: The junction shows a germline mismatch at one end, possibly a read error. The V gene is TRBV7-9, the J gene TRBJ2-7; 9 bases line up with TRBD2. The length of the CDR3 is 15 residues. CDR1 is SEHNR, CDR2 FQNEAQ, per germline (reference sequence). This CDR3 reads CSSSRPLAGTGEQYF. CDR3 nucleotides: TGTTCCAGCAGCCGGCCTCTAGCGGGAACTGGCGAGCAGTACTTC. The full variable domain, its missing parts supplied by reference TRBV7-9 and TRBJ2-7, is DTGVSQNPRHKITKRGQNVTFRCDPISEHNRLYWYRQTLGQGPEFLTYFQNEAQLEKSRLLSDRFSAERPKGSFSTLEIQRTEQGDSAMYLCSSSRPLAGTGEQYFGPGTRLTVT.

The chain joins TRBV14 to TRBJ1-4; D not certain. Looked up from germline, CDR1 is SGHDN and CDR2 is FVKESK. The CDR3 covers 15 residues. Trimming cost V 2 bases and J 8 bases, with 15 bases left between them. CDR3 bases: TGTGCCAGCAGCCAAAGACTACCCCGCGGGGAAAAACTGTTTTTT. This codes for CASSQRLPRGEKLFF. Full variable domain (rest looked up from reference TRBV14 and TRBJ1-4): EAGVTQFPSHSVIEKGQTVTLRCDPISGHDNLYWYRRVMGKEIKFLLHFVKESKQDESGMPNNRFLAERTGGTYSTLKVQPAELEDSGVYFCASSQRLPRGEKLFFGSGTQLSVL.

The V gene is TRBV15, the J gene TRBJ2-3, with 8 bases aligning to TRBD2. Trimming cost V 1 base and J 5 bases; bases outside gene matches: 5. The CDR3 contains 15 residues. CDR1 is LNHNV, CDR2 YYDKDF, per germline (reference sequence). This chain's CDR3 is CATSRAGGPIDTQYF. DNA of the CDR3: TGTGCCACCAGCAGAGCGGGAGGGCCTATAGATACGCAGTATTTT. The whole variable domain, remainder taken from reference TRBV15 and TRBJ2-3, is DAMVIQNPRYQVTQFGKPVTLSCSQTLNHNVMYWYQQKSSQAPKLLFHYYDKDFNNEADTPDNFQSRRPNTSFCFLDIRSPGLGDTAMYLCATSRAGGPIDTQYFGPGTRLTVL.

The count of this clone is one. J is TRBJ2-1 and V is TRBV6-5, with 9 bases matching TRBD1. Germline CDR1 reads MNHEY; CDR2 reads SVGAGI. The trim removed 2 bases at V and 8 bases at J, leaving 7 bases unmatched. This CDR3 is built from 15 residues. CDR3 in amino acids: CASSYVTGGAYEQFF. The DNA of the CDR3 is TGTGCCAGCAGTTACGTCACAGGGGGCGCGTATGAGCAGTTCTTC.

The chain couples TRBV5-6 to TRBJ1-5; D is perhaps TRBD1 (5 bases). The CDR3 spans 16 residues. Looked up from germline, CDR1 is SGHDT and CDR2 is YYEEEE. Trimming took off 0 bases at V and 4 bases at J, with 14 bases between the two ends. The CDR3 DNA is TGTGCCAGCAGCTTGGGCAGGGTAAGGGCGAATCAGCCCCAGCATTTT. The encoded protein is CASSLGRVRANQPQHF. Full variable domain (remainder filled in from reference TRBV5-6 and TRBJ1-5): DAGVTQSPTHLIKTRGQQVTLRCSPKSGHDTVSWYQQALGQGPQFIFQYYEEEERQRGNFPDRFSGHQFPNYSSELNVNALLLGDSALYLCASSLGRVRANQPQHFGDGTRLSIL.

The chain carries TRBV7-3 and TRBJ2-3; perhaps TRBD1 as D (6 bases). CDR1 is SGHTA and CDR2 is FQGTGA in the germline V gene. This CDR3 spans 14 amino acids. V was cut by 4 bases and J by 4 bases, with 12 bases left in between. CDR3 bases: TGTGCCAGCAGCTCTCGACAGGCCTCAGATACGCAGTATTTT. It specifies CASSSRQASDTQYF.

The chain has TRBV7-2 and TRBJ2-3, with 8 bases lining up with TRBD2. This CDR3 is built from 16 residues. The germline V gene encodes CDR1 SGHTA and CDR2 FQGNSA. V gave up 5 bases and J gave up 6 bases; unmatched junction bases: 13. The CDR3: CASSPREGGGRDTQYF. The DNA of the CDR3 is TGTGCCAGCAGCCCTCGGGAGGGCGGGGGAAGGGATACGCAGTATTTT. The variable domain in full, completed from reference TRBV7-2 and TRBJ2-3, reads GAGVSQSPSNKVTEKGKDVELRCDPISGHTALYWYRQSLGQGLEFLIYFQGNSAPDKSGLPSDRFSAERTGGSVSTLTIQRTQQEDSAVYLCASSPREGGGRDTQYFGPGTRLTVL.

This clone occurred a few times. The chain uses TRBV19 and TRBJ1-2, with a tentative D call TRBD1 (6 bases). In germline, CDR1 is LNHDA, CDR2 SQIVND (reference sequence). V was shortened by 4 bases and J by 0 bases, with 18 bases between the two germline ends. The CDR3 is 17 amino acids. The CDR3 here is CASSNPPDRSSNYGYTF. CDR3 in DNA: TGTGCCAGTAGTAATCCCCCGGACAGATCTTCTAACTATGGCTACACCTTC.

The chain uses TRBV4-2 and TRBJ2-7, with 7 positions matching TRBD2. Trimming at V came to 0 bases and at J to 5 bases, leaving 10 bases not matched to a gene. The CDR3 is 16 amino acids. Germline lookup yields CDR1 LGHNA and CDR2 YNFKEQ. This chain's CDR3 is CASSQDGGGWRDEQYF. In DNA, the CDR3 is TGTGCCAGCAGCCAAGATGGCGGGGGTTGGCGGGACGAGCAGTACTTC.

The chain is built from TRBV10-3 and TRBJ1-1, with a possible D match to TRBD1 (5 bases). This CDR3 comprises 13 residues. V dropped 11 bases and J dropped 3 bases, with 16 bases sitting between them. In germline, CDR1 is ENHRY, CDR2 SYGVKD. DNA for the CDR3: TGTGCCTCCAGGGATACGGGCCACACTGAAGCTTTCTTT. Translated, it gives CASRDTGHTEAFF.

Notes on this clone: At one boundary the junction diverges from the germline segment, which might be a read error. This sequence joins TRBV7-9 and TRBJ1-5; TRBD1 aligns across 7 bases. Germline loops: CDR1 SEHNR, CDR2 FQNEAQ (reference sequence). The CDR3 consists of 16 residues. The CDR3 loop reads CSSSLGDSHSNQPQHF. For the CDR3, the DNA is TGTTCCAGCAGCTTAGGGGACAGCCATAGCAATCAGCCCCAGCATTTT.

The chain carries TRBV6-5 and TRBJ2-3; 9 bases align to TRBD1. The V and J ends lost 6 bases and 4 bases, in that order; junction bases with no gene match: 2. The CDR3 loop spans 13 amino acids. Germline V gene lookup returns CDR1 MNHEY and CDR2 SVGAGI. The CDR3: CASSRTGADTQYF. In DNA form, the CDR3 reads TGTGCCAGCAGCCGGACAGGGGCAGATACGCAGTATTTT.

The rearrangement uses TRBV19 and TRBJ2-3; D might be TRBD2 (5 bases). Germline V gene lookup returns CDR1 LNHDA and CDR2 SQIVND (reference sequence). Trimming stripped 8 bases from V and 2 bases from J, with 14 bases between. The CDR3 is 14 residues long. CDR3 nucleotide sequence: TGTGCCAGTGGTGGACTGTCCCTCACAGATACGCAGTATTTT. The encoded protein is CASGGLSLTDTQYF. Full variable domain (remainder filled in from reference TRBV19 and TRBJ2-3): DGGITQSPKYLFRKEGQNVTLSCEQNLNHDAMYWYRQDPGQGLRLIYYSQIVNDFQKGDIAEGYSVSREKKESFPLTVTSAQKNPTAFYLCASGGLSLTDTQYFGPGTRLTVL.

The CDR3: CASYEERMNTEAFF. CDR3 in DNA: TGTGCAAGTTATGAGGAACGCATGAACACTGAAGCTTTCTTT. The V and J genes are TRBV12-2 and TRBJ1-1. TRBV12-2 is classified as a pseudogene. This CDR3 has 14 amino acids.

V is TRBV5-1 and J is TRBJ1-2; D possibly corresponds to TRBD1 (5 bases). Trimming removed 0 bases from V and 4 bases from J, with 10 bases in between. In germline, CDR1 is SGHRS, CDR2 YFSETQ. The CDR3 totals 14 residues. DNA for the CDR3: TGCGCCAGCAGCTTGGCAACAGGTGGCTATGGCTACACCTTC. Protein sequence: CASSLATGGYGYTF.

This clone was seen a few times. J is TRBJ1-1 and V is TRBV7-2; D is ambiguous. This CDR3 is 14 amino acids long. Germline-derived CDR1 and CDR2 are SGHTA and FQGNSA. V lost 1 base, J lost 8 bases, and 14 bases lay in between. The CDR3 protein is CASSLVFEGVEAFF. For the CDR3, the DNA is TGTGCCAGCAGCTTAGTATTCGAGGGAGTCGAAGCTTTCTTT.

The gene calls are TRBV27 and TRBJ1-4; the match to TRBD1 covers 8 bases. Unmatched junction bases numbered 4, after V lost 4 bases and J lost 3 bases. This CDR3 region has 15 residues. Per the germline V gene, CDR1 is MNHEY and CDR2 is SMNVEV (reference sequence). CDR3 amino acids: CASSSLTGANEKLFF. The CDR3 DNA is TGTGCCAGCAGTTCCCTGACAGGGGCTAATGAAAAACTGTTTTTT. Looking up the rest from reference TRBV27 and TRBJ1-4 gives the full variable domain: EAQVTQNPRYLITVTGKKLTVTCSQNMNHEYMSWYRQDPGLGLRQIYYSMNVEVTDKGDVPEGYKVSRKEKRNFPLILESPSPNQTSLYFCASSSLTGANEKLFFGSGTQLSVL.

In nucleotides, the CDR3 is TGTGCCAGCAGTTTTTCGGATGAGCAGTTCTTC. Translated: CASSFSDEQFF. The rearrangement links TRBV27 to TRBJ2-1; D gene unclear. This CDR3 spans 11 amino acids. The V and J ends lost 3 bases and 8 bases respectively, with 5 bases between them. Germline CDR1 MNHEY, CDR2 SMNVEV (reference sequence).

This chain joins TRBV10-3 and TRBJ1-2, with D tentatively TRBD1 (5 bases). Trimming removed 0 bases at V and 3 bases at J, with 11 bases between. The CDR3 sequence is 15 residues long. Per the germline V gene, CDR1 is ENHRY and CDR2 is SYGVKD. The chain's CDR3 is CAISESLDRYYGYTF. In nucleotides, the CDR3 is TGTGCCATCAGTGAGTCCCTTGACAGATACTATGGCTACACCTTC.